The 5 T cell receptor beta chains in this list originate from one sample, sequenced in a study of radiation and T cells in renal cell carcinoma. This sample's treatment: treatment-naive control, cytoreductive nephrectomy. The table came from immunoSEQ multiplex PCR; TCRdb's copy has only in-frame clones and leaves some out. The table shows tens of thousands of clones, with nearly 55% occurring only once. The sample here was tumor tissue, taken from a patient whose treatment was nephrectomy without radiotherapy. The receptors stem from a human donor with renal cell carcinoma.

The gene calls are TRBV27 and TRBJ2-3, with 8 bases identical to TRBD1. With 3 bases clipped from V and 4 bases from J, the junction kept 6 bases outside the gene matches. This CDR3 contains 15 residues. Germline CDR1 reads MNHEY; CDR2 reads SMNVEV (reference sequence). In nucleotides, the CDR3 is TGTGCCAGCAGTTTCCTCGGACAGGGCTCAGATACGCAGTATTTT. Its translation is CASSFLGQGSDTQYF.

J is TRBJ2-7 and V is TRBV5-4, with D uncertain. Looked up from germline, CDR1 is SGHNT and CDR2 is YYREEE (reference sequence). This CDR3 is built from 13 residues. Trimming left V 4 bases short and J 7 bases short, with 15 bases between. DNA of the CDR3: TGTGCCAGCAGCCCCGACTGGGCGCGGGAGCAGTACTTC. Residues: CASSPDWAREQYF.

The genes are TRBV27 and TRBJ2-2; 7 nucleotides line up with TRBD1. The CDR3 extends over 14 amino acids. Germline CDR1 and CDR2: MNHEY and SMNVEV (reference sequence). After removal of 5 bases from V and 4 bases from J, the junction contained 4 bases not matched to a gene. The CDR3: CASSEQGITGELFF. The CDR3 DNA is TGTGCCAGCAGTGAACAGGGGATCACCGGGGAGCTGTTTTTT.

The chain combines TRBV7-9 with TRBJ1-6; TRBD1 matches at 10 bases. CDR1 SEHNR and CDR2 FQNEAQ come from the germline V gene (reference sequence). Trimming cost V 2 bases and J 11 bases; bases outside gene matches: 6. CDR3 length: 15 amino acids. This CDR3 reads CASSLSGTGVAPLHF. The DNA for the CDR3 is TGTGCCAGCAGCTTAAGTGGGACAGGGGTGGCACCCCTCCACTTT.

The V call is TRBV9, the J call TRBJ1-2; no definite D call. In germline, CDR1 is SGDLS, CDR2 YYNGEE. The V and J ends lost 4 bases and 0 bases respectively, with 7 bases between them. The CDR3 covers 13 residues. The CDR3: CASSTAANYGYTF. In nucleotides, the CDR3 is TGTGCCAGCAGCACCGCAGCTAACTATGGCTACACCTTC.